Sequencing of this T cell receptor (beta chain) was carried out in a study of technical replicates of blood from several donors. The data were produced by immunoSEQ multiplex PCR, yet TCRdb's version contains in-frame clones alone and is incomplete. The sample holds 53,000 or so clones; just over 90% are singletons and the top ten take 4.2%. Germline CDR1 is SGHVS and CDR2 is FNYEAQ. The CDR3 is 16 residues long. V was cut by 1 base and J by 1 base, with 11 bases left in between. This receptor was obtained from a human donor in good health. Some clones in this sample may be carry-over from other donors' samples. The sample was PBMCs. The rearrangement joins TRBV7-6 to TRBJ1-3; D is undetermined. CDR3 residues: CASSLGPGNSGNTIYF. Written as DNA, the CDR3 is TGTGCCAGCAGCTTAGGGCCAGGAAATTCTGGAAACACCATATATTTT.